One sample yielded the 12 T cell receptor beta chains listed below, sequenced in a study of blood T cell repertoires in COVID-19. Repertoires were generated with immunoSEQ multiplex PCR, while TCRdb's copy carries only in-frame clones and drops some. The table shows about 180,000 clones, with 88% occurring only once. The material sequenced was PBMCs or T cells enriched from blood (not recorded which). Source of these receptors: a woman in her late teens or twenties who had recovered from COVID-19.

This rearrangement joins TRBV30 to TRBJ2-7; maybe TRBD2 (6 bases). Trimming took 0 bases from V and 3 from J, leaving 12 bases between them. There are 14 residues in the CDR3. Germline CDR1 is GTSNPN and CDR2 is SVGIG (reference sequence). The CDR3 is CAWSVGDSYYEQYF. The DNA for the CDR3 is TGTGCCTGGAGTGTAGGGGACTCCTACTACGAGCAGTACTTC. The full variable domain, completed using reference TRBV30 and TRBJ2-7, is SQTIHQWPATLVQPVGSPLSLECTVEGTSNPNLYWYRQAAGRGLQLLFYSVGIGQISSEVPQNLSASRPQDRQFILSSKKLLLSDSGFYLCAWSVGDSYYEQYFGPGTRLTVT.

The CDR3 reads CASSPGTGGAGELFF. CDR3 nucleotides: TGTGCCAGCAGCCCCGGGACAGGGGGGGCCGGGGAGCTGTTTTTT. The chain carries TRBV6-5 and TRBJ2-2, with TRBD1 matching over 11 bases. Looked up from germline, CDR1 is MNHEY and CDR2 is SVGAGI. The CDR3 consists of 15 residues. J was trimmed by 6 bases and V by 6 bases; bases with no gene match: 6.

V gene TRBV5-1 combines with J gene TRBJ2-7; TRBD1 matches at 7 bases. V was clipped by 5 bases and J by 1 base; unmatched bases: 9. This CDR3 spans 15 amino acids. Germline V gene lookup returns CDR1 SGHRS and CDR2 YFSETQ. The DNA for the CDR3 is TGCGCCAGCAGACGCCGGGACAGTGTTTCCTACGAGCAGTACTTC. Translated: CASRRRDSVSYEQYF.

This sequence joins TRBV7-8 and TRBJ2-5; 7 bases are a match to TRBD1. CDR1 and CDR2 from the germline V gene are SGHVS and FQNEAQ. The CDR3 sequence is 16 residues long. The junction had 13 bases not matched to a gene; V was cut back by 5 bases and J by 4 bases. Here the CDR3 DNA reads TGTGCCAGCAGCCTAAATCCAGGGGGTGACGGAGAGACCCAGTACTTC. It yields the protein CASSLNPGGDGETQYF.

The gene calls are TRBV7-8 and TRBJ2-2; D might be TRBD1 (6 bases). Deletions cut 6 bases from V and 6 bases from J, with 14 bases between. The length of the CDR3 is 14 residues. Per the germline V gene, CDR1 is SGHVS and CDR2 is FQNEAQ. The CDR3 sequence is CASRRQVFAGELFF. For the CDR3, the DNA is TGTGCCAGCAGGAGACAGGTTTTCGCCGGGGAGCTGTTTTTT.

The V gene is TRBV5-6, the J gene TRBJ1-1; D is possibly TRBD1 (5 bases). V dropped 2 bases and J dropped 4 bases, with 21 bases sitting between them. The germline CDR1 and CDR2 sequences are SGHDT and YYEEEE. The CDR3 has 17 amino acids. CDR3 DNA sequence: TGTGCCAGCAGCTTCTTAGCGGGGCTAAGGGGAGGCACTGAAGCTTTCTTT. Its translation: CASSFLAGLRGGTEAFF.

The chain has TRBV29-1 and TRBJ1-5; tentative D call: TRBD1 (6 bases). Trimming removed 6 bases at V and 4 bases at J, with 16 bases between. The CDR3 is made up of 14 amino acids. Germline values: CDR1 SQVTM, CDR2 ANQGSEA. CDR3 residues: CSVVWEGGNQPQHF. The CDR3 DNA reads TGCAGCGTCGTCTGGGAGGGGGGGAATCAGCCCCAGCATTTT.

In DNA, the CDR3 is TGTGCCAGCAGCTTAGGAGCCGCTAATTCACCCCTCCACTTT. This encodes CASSLGAANSPLHF. This rearrangement joins TRBV7-6 to TRBJ1-6; D gene uncertain. CDR1 is SGHVS, CDR2 FNYEAQ, per germline. V lost 1 base and J 6 bases, leaving 7 bases between the germline ends. The length of the CDR3 is 14 residues.

The chain uses TRBV6-5 and TRBJ1-6, with a possible D match to TRBD1 (5 bases). CDR1 is MNHEY, CDR2 SVGAGI, per germline. The CDR3 runs 13 residues. V shed 8 bases and J shed 6 bases, with 11 bases lying between them. In DNA, the CDR3 is TGTGCCAGCGGCAGACAGTTTAATTCACCCCTCCACTTT. This codes for CASGRQFNSPLHF.

The chain is built from TRBV30 and TRBJ1-1; D is perhaps TRBD1 (5 bases). Germline assignment: CDR1 GTSNPN and CDR2 SVGIG (reference sequence). The ends were cut back, 2 bases at V and 4 bases at J, with 11 bases in the middle. The CDR3 runs 13 residues. The CDR3 here is CAWSRQTGTEAFF. The CDR3 DNA sequence: TGTGCCTGGAGTCGACAGACGGGCACTGAAGCTTTCTTT.

This chain uses TRBV25-1 with TRBJ2-7, with D perhaps matching TRBD2 (6 bases). Germline lookup yields CDR1 MGHDK and CDR2 SYGVNS. Trimming cost V 5 bases and J 2 bases, with 16 bases left between them. This CDR3 has 15 residues. The CDR3 sequence: CASSRASAMPYEQYF. The CDR3 nucleotides read TGTGCCAGCAGTCGGGCTAGCGCGATGCCCTACGAGCAGTACTTC.

The J gene is TRBJ1-2, the V gene TRBV15; 7 positions match TRBD1. CDR3 length equals 16 residues. Trimming cost V 0 bases and J 2 bases; bases outside gene matches: 6. Germline V gives CDR1 LNHNV, CDR2 YYDKDF (reference sequence). DNA for the CDR3: TGTGCCACCAGCAGAGATGATCGGGACAGCAACTATGGCTACACCTTC. Protein sequence: CATSRDDRDSNYGYTF.